This T cell receptor beta chain was sequenced in a study of blood T cell repertoires in COVID-19. Background on the study: Sources were T cells, B-cell-depleted T cells, or PBMCs; the material itself was cDNA or gDNA.

Sequencing was performed with immunoSEQ multiplex PCR; in TCRdb, only in-frame clones are kept and a portion is missing. The sample contains about 430,000 clones, over 75% of which appear only once. J lost 0 bases, V lost 6 bases, and 15 bases had no gene match. Per the germline V gene, CDR1 is SQVTM and CDR2 is ANQGSEA. This CDR3 is built from 17 residues. This chain uses TRBV29-1 with TRBJ2-7; 9 bases agree with TRBD1. This receptor was taken from a woman between 18 and 29 years old who had been exposed to COVID-19. Sequencing used PBMCs or T cells enriched from blood (not recorded which). The CDR3 coding sequence is TGCAGCGTCCTGTTGGGACAGGGAGGTCGGTACTCCTACGAGCAGTACTTC. It yields the protein CSVLLGQGGRYSYEQYF.